A selection of T cell receptor beta chains follows, all from one sample in a study of T cell responses to AZD1222 COVID-19 vaccine. The table came from immunoSEQ multiplex PCR; TCRdb's copy has only in-frame clones and leaves some out. Seen here are about 160,000 clones, about 90% observed once, and the top ten hold about 1.1%. The sample was peripheral blood, taken 28 days after the second AZD1222 dose. Every receptor here comes from an adult who received the AZD1222 COVID-19 vaccine. Each CDR3 is given with its conserved first and last residue. A D gene is named only where the DNA matches it firmly. Some rows have no size entry. The others give once, few or many, or a class for an expanded clone.

v_gene: TRBV7-3
len: 13
abundance: -
j_gene: TRBJ2-1
d_gene: -
CDR3nt: TGTGCCAGCAGCTTAGGTTCGTACAATGAGCAGTTCTTC
CDR3aa: CASSLGSYNEQFF

v_gene: TRBV7-2
len: 14
abundance: -
j_gene: TRBJ1-4
d_gene: -
CDR3nt: TGTGCCAGCAGCTTAGGCTGGGGGGATGAAAAACTGTTTTTT
CDR3aa: CASSLGWGDEKLFF

v_gene: TRBV4-1
len: 14
abundance: once
j_gene: TRBJ1-2
d_gene: -
CDR3nt: TGCGCCAGCAGTCGTCAGGGAGCGAGCTATGGCTACACCTTC
CDR3aa: CASSRQGASYGYTF

v_gene: TRBV2
len: 15
abundance: -
j_gene: TRBJ1-3
d_gene: -
CDR3nt: TGTGCCAGCAGTGACCAGACGGGCACTGGAAACACCATATATTTT
CDR3aa: CASSDQTGTGNTIYF

v_gene: TRBV18
len: 14
abundance: few
j_gene: TRBJ1-2
d_gene: -
CDR3nt: TGTGCCAGCTCCTCAGGGAATTCTAACTATGGCTACACCTTC
CDR3aa: CASSSGNSNYGYTF

v_gene: TRBV7-9
len: 11
abundance: -
j_gene: TRBJ1-1
d_gene: -
CDR3nt: TGTGCCAGCAGCCGAGAGGTTGAAGCTTTCTTT
CDR3aa: CASSREVEAFF

v_gene: TRBV9
len: 15
abundance: -
j_gene: TRBJ1-2
d_gene: TRBD1
CDR3nt: TGTGCCAGCAGCACCTGGACAGGGACTAACTATGGCTACACCTTC
CDR3aa: CASSTWTGTNYGYTF

v_gene: TRBV9
len: 17
abundance: -
j_gene: TRBJ1-6
d_gene: -
CDR3nt: TGTGCCAGCAGCGTAGAAGGAACAGCGACTTATAATTCACCCCTCCACTTT
CDR3aa: CASSVEGTATYNSPLHF

v_gene: TRBV5-4
len: 13
abundance: -
j_gene: TRBJ1-6
d_gene: -
CDR3nt: TGTGCCAGCAGCCGGGACACCAATTCACCCCTCCACTTT
CDR3aa: CASSRDTNSPLHF

v_gene: TRBV19
len: 15
abundance: -
j_gene: TRBJ2-5
d_gene: -
CDR3nt: TGTGCCAGTAGTATAAACGCACAGGTCCAAGAGACCCAGTACTTC
CDR3aa: CASSINAQVQETQYF

v_gene: TRBV5-3
len: 14
abundance: -
j_gene: TRBJ2-3
d_gene: -
CDR3nt: TGTGCCAGAAGCTTGGCTAACAGCGACGATACGCAGTATTTT
CDR3aa: CARSLANSDDTQYF

v_gene: TRBV11-2
len: 18
abundance: -
j_gene: TRBJ2-5
d_gene: TRBD2
CDR3nt: TGTGCCAGCAGCTCGTGGACTAGCGGCTCCGCGGGAGGGGAGACCCAGTACTTC
CDR3aa: CASSSWTSGSAGGETQYF

v_gene: TRBV5-6
len: 15
abundance: -
j_gene: TRBJ1-2
d_gene: -
CDR3nt: TGTGCCAGCAGCTTGTGGCCGGGGTCCCAAGATGGCTACACCTTC
CDR3aa: CASSLWPGSQDGYTF

v_gene: TRBV7-2
len: 14
abundance: few
j_gene: TRBJ2-5
d_gene: -
CDR3nt: TGTGCCAGCAGCGAACGCCGCCAGGCTGGGACCCAGTACTTC
CDR3aa: CASSERRQAGTQYF

v_gene: TRBV6-1
len: 15
abundance: -
j_gene: TRBJ1-2
d_gene: TRBD1
CDR3nt: TGTGCCAGCAGTGAAGTAGGGGGCGCGGACTATGGCTACACCTTC
CDR3aa: CASSEVGGADYGYTF

v_gene: TRBV18
len: 15
abundance: -
j_gene: TRBJ2-1
d_gene: -
CDR3nt: TGTGCCAGCTCACCACCGGCCAGGACACCCGGTGAGCAGTTCTTC
CDR3aa: CASSPPARTPGEQFF

v_gene: TRBV27
len: 14
abundance: -
j_gene: TRBJ1-3
d_gene: -
CDR3nt: TGTGCCAGCAGTTCGGACAGAGCTGGAAACACCATATATTTT
CDR3aa: CASSSDRAGNTIYF

v_gene: TRBV6-6
len: 15
abundance: once
j_gene: TRBJ2-5
d_gene: -
CDR3nt: TGTGCCAGCAGTTACGCGCAGGGTAGGATGGAGACCCAGTACTTC
CDR3aa: CASSYAQGRMETQYF

v_gene: TRBV7-3
len: 16
abundance: -
j_gene: TRBJ2-7
d_gene: TRBD2
CDR3nt: TGTGCCAGCAGCTTAAGCGGACTAGCGGGGGGGTACGAGCAGTACTTC
CDR3aa: CASSLSGLAGGYEQYF

v_gene: TRBV29-1
len: 13
abundance: -
j_gene: TRBJ1-1
d_gene: TRBD1
CDR3nt: TGCAGCGTTGCTCCTGACAGGGTGCGGGAGGCTTTCTTT
CDR3aa: CSVAPDRVREAFF

v_gene: TRBV12-5
len: 15
abundance: -
j_gene: TRBJ2-7
d_gene: TRBD2
CDR3nt: TGTGCTAGTGGTTTGGATCGGGGGGGCTCAGACGAGCAGTACTTC
CDR3aa: CASGLDRGGSDEQYF

v_gene: TRBV27
len: 15
abundance: -
j_gene: TRBJ1-6
d_gene: TRBD1
CDR3nt: TGTGCCAGCAGGGAACAGGGGGCCTATAATTCACCCCTCCACTTT
CDR3aa: CASREQGAYNSPLHF

v_gene: TRBV19
len: 14
abundance: once
j_gene: TRBJ1-2
d_gene: TRBD1
CDR3nt: TGTGCCAGTAGTATGGACAGGGGGCGACGGGGCTACACCTTC
CDR3aa: CASSMDRGRRGYTF

v_gene: TRBV12-3/TRBV12-4
len: 13
abundance: -
j_gene: TRBJ2-7
d_gene: -
CDR3nt: TGTGCCAGCAGGGGGGCAGCCTCCTACGAGCAGTACTTC
CDR3aa: CASRGAASYEQYF

v_gene: TRBV19
len: 13
abundance: -
j_gene: TRBJ2-5
d_gene: TRBD2
CDR3nt: TGTGCCACGGGACTAGCGGGCCAAGAGACCCAGTACTTC
CDR3aa: CATGLAGQETQYF

v_gene: TRBV6-1
len: 14
abundance: -
j_gene: TRBJ1-2
d_gene: -
CDR3nt: TGTGCCAGCAGTGAAAAGTGGTCTCGGTATGGCTACACCTTC
CDR3aa: CASSEKWSRYGYTF

v_gene: TRBV18
len: 15
abundance: -
j_gene: TRBJ2-1
d_gene: TRBD1
CDR3nt: TGTGCCAGCTCGCCCGCTGGGACAGTCTACAATGAGCAGTTCTTC
CDR3aa: CASSPAGTVYNEQFF

v_gene: TRBV7-8
len: 15
abundance: -
j_gene: TRBJ1-2
d_gene: -
CDR3nt: TGTGCCAGCAGCTTAGCGTGGGGAGGGAACTATGGCTACACCTTC
CDR3aa: CASSLAWGGNYGYTF

v_gene: TRBV18
len: 15
abundance: few
j_gene: TRBJ1-2
d_gene: -
CDR3nt: TGTGCCAGCTCAGATGAATATGAGGGGACATATGGCTACACCTTC
CDR3aa: CASSDEYEGTYGYTF

v_gene: TRBV5-1
len: 16
abundance: -
j_gene: TRBJ2-3
d_gene: TRBD2
CDR3nt: TGCGCCAGCAGCCAGGCGTCTAGCGGGGGGGCAGATACGCAGTATTTT
CDR3aa: CASSQASSGGADTQYF

v_gene: TRBV20-1
len: 15
abundance: -
j_gene: TRBJ1-1
d_gene: TRBD1
CDR3nt: TGCAGTGCTAGTTCTTGGACAGGGAGGGTCACTGAAGCTTTCTTT
CDR3aa: CSASSWTGRVTEAFF

v_gene: TRBV30
len: 15
abundance: few
j_gene: TRBJ1-6
d_gene: TRBD1
CDR3nt: TGTGCCTGGAGCGCGCCGGACAGGGATAATTCACCCCTCCACTTT
CDR3aa: CAWSAPDRDNSPLHF

v_gene: TRBV11-2
len: 15
abundance: -
j_gene: TRBJ2-2
d_gene: -
CDR3nt: TGTGCCAGCAGCCGCTGGTCCCCCACCTCCGGGGAGCTGTTTTTT
CDR3aa: CASSRWSPTSGELFF

v_gene: TRBV19
len: 13
abundance: -
j_gene: TRBJ1-3
d_gene: -
CDR3nt: TGTGCCAGTAGTCCCCCTCGTGGAAACACCATATATTTT
CDR3aa: CASSPPRGNTIYF

v_gene: TRBV4-2
len: 17
abundance: -
j_gene: TRBJ1-3
d_gene: -
CDR3nt: TGTGCCAGCAGCCAAGATCGCGTTAACAGGGTGGGAAACACCATATATTTT
CDR3aa: CASSQDRVNRVGNTIYF

v_gene: TRBV6-6
len: 15
abundance: -
j_gene: TRBJ1-2
d_gene: -
CDR3nt: TGTGCCAGCAGGGGACCCAGGGACGTTAACTATGGCTACACCTTC
CDR3aa: CASRGPRDVNYGYTF

v_gene: TRBV6-5
len: 15
abundance: -
j_gene: TRBJ1-4
d_gene: -
CDR3nt: TGTGCCAGCAGTTACGATGGGGGCGCTAATGAAAAACTGTTTTTT
CDR3aa: CASSYDGGANEKLFF

v_gene: TRBV19
len: 13
abundance: -
j_gene: TRBJ1-4
d_gene: -
CDR3nt: TGTGCCAGTAAAGAGTCACTTTCTGAAAAACTGTTTTTT
CDR3aa: CASKESLSEKLFF

v_gene: TRBV10-3
len: 14
abundance: -
j_gene: TRBJ1-5
d_gene: -
CDR3nt: TGTGCCATCAGTGAGTCGGCAGCTAATCAGCCCCAGCATTTT
CDR3aa: CAISESAANQPQHF

v_gene: TRBV7-3
len: 13
abundance: -
j_gene: TRBJ1-5
d_gene: -
CDR3nt: TGTGCCAGCAGCTTAGGGCCCCTCCAGCCCCAGCATTTT
CDR3aa: CASSLGPLQPQHF

v_gene: TRBV27
len: 14
abundance: -
j_gene: TRBJ1-2
d_gene: TRBD1
CDR3nt: TGTGCCAGCAGCCCCCGACAGGGGGTCTATGGCTACACCTTC
CDR3aa: CASSPRQGVYGYTF

v_gene: TRBV10-3
len: 17
abundance: -
j_gene: TRBJ2-3
d_gene: -
CDR3nt: TGTGCCATCAGTGAGAGGGGACCCGGGGGGCCCACAGATACGCAGTATTTT
CDR3aa: CAISERGPGGPTDTQYF

v_gene: TRBV6-5
len: 13
abundance: -
j_gene: TRBJ1-1
d_gene: -
CDR3nt: TGTGCCAGCAGTTACTCTCGGAACACTGAAGCTTTCTTT
CDR3aa: CASSYSRNTEAFF

v_gene: TRBV5-6
len: 15
abundance: -
j_gene: TRBJ1-1
d_gene: -
CDR3nt: TGTGCCAGCAGCTTACGGGGGGCGGATAACACTGAAGCTTTCTTT
CDR3aa: CASSLRGADNTEAFF

v_gene: TRBV6-5
len: 10
abundance: -
j_gene: TRBJ2-2
d_gene: -
CDR3nt: TGTGCCAGCTCGATCGGGGAGCTGTTTTTT
CDR3aa: CASSIGELFF

v_gene: TRBV5-4
len: 15
abundance: -
j_gene: TRBJ2-2
d_gene: -
CDR3nt: TGTGCCAGCAGCTTGGTAGGAGGGAACACCGGGGAGCTGTTTTTT
CDR3aa: CASSLVGGNTGELFF

v_gene: TRBV6-5
len: 15
abundance: -
j_gene: TRBJ1-5
d_gene: -
CDR3nt: TGTGCCAGCAGTTACTCGAGGCCTAGCAATCAGCCCCAGCATTTT
CDR3aa: CASSYSRPSNQPQHF

v_gene: TRBV9
len: 15
abundance: -
j_gene: TRBJ1-1
d_gene: TRBD1
CDR3nt: TGTGCCAGCAGCCCCAGGACAGGTTCGAACACTGAAGCTTTCTTT
CDR3aa: CASSPRTGSNTEAFF

v_gene: TRBV4-1
len: 19
abundance: -
j_gene: TRBJ1-2
d_gene: TRBD1
CDR3nt: TGCGCCAGCAGCCAACCCCCGGCGGGACAGGGGACCCCCACGGATGGCTACACCTTC
CDR3aa: CASSQPPAGQGTPTDGYTF

v_gene: TRBV9
len: 14
abundance: -
j_gene: TRBJ2-3
d_gene: -
CDR3nt: TGTGCCAGCAGCGTAGGTCATAGCACAGATACGCAGTATTTT
CDR3aa: CASSVGHSTDTQYF

v_gene: TRBV6-5
len: 15
abundance: -
j_gene: TRBJ1-1
d_gene: -
CDR3nt: TGTGCCAGCAGTCCCGACCGGGGTAGGAACACTGAAGCTTTCTTT
CDR3aa: CASSPDRGRNTEAFF

v_gene: TRBV15
len: 15
abundance: -
j_gene: TRBJ1-1
d_gene: -
CDR3nt: TGTGCCACCAGCAGAGATCCGGGGGTGTACACTGAAGCTTTCTTT
CDR3aa: CATSRDPGVYTEAFF

v_gene: TRBV29-1
len: 13
abundance: once
j_gene: TRBJ2-7
d_gene: -
CDR3nt: TGCAGCGTTCGGGGGCTAGCGGCCCACGAGCAGTACTTC
CDR3aa: CSVRGLAAHEQYF